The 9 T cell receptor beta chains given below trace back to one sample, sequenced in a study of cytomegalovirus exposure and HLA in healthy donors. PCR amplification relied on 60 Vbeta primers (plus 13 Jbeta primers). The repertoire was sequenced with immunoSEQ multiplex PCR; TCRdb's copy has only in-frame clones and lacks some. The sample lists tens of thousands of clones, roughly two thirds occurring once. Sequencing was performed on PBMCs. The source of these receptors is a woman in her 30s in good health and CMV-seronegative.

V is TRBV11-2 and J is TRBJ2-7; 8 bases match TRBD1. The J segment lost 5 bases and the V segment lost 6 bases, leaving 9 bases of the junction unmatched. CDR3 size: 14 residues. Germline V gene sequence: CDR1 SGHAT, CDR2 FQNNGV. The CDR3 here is CASRPGTGSNEQYF. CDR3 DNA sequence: TGTGCCAGCAGACCCGGGACAGGTTCCAACGAGCAGTACTTC.

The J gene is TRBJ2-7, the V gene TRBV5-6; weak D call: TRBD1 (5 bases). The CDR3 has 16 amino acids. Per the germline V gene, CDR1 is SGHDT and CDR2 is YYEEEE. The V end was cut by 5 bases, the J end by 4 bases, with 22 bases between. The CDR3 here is CASSAGHLILSYEQYF. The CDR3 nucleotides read TGTGCCAGCAGTGCCGGACACCTGATACTTAGTTACGAGCAGTACTTC.

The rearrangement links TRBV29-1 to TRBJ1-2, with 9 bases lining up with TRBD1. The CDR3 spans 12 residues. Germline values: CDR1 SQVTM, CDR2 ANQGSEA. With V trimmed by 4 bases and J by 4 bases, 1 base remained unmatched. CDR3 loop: CSVVGQGYGYTF. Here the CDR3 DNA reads TGCAGCGTTGTGGGACAGGGCTATGGCTACACCTTC.

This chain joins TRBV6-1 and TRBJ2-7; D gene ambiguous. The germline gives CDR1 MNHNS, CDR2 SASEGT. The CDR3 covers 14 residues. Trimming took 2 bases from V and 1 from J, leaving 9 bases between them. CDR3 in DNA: TGTGCCAGCAGTGAATTTGTGACTTCCTACGAGCAGTACTTC. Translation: CASSEFVTSYEQYF.

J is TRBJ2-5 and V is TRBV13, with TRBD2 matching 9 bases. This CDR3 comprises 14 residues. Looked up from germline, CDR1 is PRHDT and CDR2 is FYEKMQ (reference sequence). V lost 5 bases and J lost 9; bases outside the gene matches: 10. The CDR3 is CASSPRTSAVAQYF. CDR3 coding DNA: TGTGCCAGCAGCCCCCGGACTAGCGCGGTGGCCCAGTACTTC. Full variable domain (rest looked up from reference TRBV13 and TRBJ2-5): AAGVIQSPRHLIKEKRETATLKCYPIPRHDTVYWYQQGPGQDPQFLISFYEKMQSDKGSIPDRFSAQQFSDYHSELNMSSLELGDSALYFCASSPRTSAVAQYFGPGTRLLVL.

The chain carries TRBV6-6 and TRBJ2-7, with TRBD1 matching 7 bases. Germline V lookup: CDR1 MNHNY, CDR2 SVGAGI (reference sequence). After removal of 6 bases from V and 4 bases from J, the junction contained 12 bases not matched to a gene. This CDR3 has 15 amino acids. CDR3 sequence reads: CASRSTRDRLYEQYF. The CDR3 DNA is TGTGCCAGCAGGAGTACTCGGGACAGACTTTACGAGCAGTACTTC.

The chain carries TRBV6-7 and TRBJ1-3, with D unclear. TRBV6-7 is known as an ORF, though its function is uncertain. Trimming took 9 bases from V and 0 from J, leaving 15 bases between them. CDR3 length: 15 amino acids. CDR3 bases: TGTGCCAGAAGCTACCCCTTCTGCTCTGGAAACACCATATATTTT. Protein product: CARSYPFCSGNTIYF.

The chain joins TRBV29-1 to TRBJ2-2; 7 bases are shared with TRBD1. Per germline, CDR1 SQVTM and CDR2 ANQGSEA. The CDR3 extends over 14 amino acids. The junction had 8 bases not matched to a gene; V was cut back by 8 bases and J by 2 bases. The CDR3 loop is CSFRRDSNTGELFF. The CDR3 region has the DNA TGCAGCTTCCGCCGGGACAGCAACACCGGGGAGCTGTTTTTT.

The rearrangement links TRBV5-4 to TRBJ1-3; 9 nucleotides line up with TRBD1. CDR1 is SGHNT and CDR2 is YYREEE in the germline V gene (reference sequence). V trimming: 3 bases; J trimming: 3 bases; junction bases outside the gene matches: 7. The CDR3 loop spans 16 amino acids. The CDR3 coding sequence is TGTGCCAGCAGCTCCGGACAGGGGAGACGTGGAAACACCATATATTTT. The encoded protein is CASSSGQGRRGNTIYF.